Detailed here is one T cell receptor beta chain. Its antigen is currently unknown. Tagging with unique molecular identifiers was a feature of the TCR beta cDNA libraries. When roughly 0.85 to 11 million T cells were used, they gave roughly 490,000 cDNA molecules. MiXCR, applied by TCRdb to the PCR reads, yields one record per CDR3 protein. The table has hundreds of thousands of distinct CDR3 sequences, 39% seen once. This sample is drawn from a study of post-analysis software for immune sequencing data. Study details: Disease courses included relapsing-remitting, secondary progressive and progressive-relapsing multiple sclerosis.

Per the germline V gene, CDR1 is PRHDT and CDR2 is FYEKMQ (reference sequence). The CDR3 extends over 16 amino acids. The V and J ends lost 5 bases and 6 bases respectively, with 20 bases between them. Study observations and caveats: Samples sharing a preparation batch grouped tightly together when assessed by F measure. Multiple sclerosis patients had significantly lower normalized Chao1 diversity than controls. Higher frequency in patients than in controls was seen for about 5 TRBV segments, with TRBV5-6, TRBV5-1 and TRBV20-1 among them.

This chain uses TRBV13 with TRBJ2-4; D unclear. This sequence was found in a girl aged 2-10 years with multiple sclerosis. Sequencing was done on a sample of blood. Here the CDR3 DNA reads TGTGCCAGCAGCCTCCGGACCGGTTTTGTGATAAACATTCAGTACTTC. Residues: CASSLRTGFVINIQYF. Full variable domain (remainder filled in from reference TRBV13 and TRBJ2-4): AAGVIQSPRHLIKEKRETATLKCYPIPRHDTVYWYQQGPGQDPQFLISFYEKMQSDKGSIPDRFSAQQFSDYHSELNMSSLELGDSALYFCASSLRTGFVINIQYFGAGTRLSVL.